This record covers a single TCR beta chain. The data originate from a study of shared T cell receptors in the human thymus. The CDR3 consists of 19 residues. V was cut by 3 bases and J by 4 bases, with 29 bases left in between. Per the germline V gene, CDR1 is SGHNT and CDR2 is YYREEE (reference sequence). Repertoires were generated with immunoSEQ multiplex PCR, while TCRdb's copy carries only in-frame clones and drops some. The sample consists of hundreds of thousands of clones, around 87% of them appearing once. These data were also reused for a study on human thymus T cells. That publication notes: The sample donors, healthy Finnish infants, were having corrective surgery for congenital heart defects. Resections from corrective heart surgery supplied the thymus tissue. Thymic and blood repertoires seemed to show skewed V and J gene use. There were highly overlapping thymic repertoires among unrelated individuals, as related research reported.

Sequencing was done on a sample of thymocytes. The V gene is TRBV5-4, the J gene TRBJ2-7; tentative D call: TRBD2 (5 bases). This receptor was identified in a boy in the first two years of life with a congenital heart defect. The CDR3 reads CASSCRDAGVGSSSYEQYF. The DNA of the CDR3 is TGTGCCAGCAGCTGTCGTGACGCCGGGGTCGGATCGTCATCATACGAGCAGTACTTC. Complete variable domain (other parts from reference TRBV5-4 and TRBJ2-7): ETGVTQSPTHLIKTRGQQVTLRCSSQSGHNTVSWYQQALGQGPQFIFQYYREEENGRGNFPPRFSGLQFPNYSSELNVNALELDDSALYLCASSCRDAGVGSSSYEQYFGPGTRLTVT.